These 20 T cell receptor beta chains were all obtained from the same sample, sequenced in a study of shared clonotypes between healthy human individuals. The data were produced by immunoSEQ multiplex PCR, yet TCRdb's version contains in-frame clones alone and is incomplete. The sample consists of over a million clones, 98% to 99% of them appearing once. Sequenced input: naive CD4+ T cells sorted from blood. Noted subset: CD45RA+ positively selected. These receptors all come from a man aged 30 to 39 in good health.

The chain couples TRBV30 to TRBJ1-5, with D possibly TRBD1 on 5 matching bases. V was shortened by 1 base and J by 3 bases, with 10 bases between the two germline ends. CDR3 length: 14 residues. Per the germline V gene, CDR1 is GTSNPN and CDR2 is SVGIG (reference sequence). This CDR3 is CAWSEGVFNQPQHF. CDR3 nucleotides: TGTGCCTGGAGTGAAGGGGTTTTCAATCAGCCCCAGCATTTT. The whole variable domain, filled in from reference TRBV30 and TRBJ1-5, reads SQTIHQWPATLVQPVGSPLSLECTVEGTSNPNLYWYRQAAGRGLQLLFYSVGIGQISSEVPQNLSASRPQDRQFILSSKKLLLSDSGFYLCAWSEGVFNQPQHFGDGTRLSIL.

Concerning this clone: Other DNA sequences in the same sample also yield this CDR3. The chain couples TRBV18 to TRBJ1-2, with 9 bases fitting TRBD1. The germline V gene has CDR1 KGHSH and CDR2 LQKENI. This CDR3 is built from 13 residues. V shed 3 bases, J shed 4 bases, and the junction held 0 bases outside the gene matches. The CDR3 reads CASSPTGGYGYTF. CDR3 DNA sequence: TGTGCCAGCTCACCGACAGGGGGCTATGGCTACACCTTC.

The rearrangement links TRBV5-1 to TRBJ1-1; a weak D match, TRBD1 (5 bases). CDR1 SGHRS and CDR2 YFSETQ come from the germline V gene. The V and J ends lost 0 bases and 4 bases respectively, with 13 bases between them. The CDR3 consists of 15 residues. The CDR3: CASSLAAGWSTEAFF. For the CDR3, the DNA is TGCGCCAGCAGCTTGGCGGCAGGGTGGTCCACTGAAGCTTTCTTT.

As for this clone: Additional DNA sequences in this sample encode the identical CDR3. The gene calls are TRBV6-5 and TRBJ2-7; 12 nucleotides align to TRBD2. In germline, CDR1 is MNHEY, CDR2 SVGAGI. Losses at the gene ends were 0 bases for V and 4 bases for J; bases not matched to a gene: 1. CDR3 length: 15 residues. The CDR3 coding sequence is TGTGCCAGCAGTTACTCGACTAGCGGGAGTTACGAGCAGTACTTC. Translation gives CASSYSTSGSYEQYF.

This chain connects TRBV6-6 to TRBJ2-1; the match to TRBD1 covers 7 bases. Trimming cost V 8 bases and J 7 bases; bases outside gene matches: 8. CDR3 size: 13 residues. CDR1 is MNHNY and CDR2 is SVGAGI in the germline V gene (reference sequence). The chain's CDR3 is CASRSTGTNEQFF. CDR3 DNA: TGTGCCAGCCGCTCGACAGGGACAAATGAGCAGTTCTTC.

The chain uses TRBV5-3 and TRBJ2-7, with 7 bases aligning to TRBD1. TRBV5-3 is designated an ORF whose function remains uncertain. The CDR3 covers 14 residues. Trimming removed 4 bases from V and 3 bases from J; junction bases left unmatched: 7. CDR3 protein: CARSRDRVFYEQYF. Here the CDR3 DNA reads TGTGCCAGAAGCCGAGACAGGGTATTCTACGAGCAGTACTTC.

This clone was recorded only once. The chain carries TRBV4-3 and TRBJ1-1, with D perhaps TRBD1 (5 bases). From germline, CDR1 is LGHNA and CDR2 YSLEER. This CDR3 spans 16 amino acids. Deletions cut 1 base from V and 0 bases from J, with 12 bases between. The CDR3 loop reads CASSQVAGIMNTEAFF. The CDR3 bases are TGCGCCAGCAGCCAAGTGGCAGGGATCATGAACACTGAAGCTTTCTTT.

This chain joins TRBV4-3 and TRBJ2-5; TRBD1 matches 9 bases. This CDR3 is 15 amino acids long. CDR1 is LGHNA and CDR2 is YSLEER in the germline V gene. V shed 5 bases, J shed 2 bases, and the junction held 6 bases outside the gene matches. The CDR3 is CASSKRQGEQETQYF. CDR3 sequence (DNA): TGCGCCAGCAGCAAAAGACAGGGGGAACAAGAGACCCAGTACTTC.

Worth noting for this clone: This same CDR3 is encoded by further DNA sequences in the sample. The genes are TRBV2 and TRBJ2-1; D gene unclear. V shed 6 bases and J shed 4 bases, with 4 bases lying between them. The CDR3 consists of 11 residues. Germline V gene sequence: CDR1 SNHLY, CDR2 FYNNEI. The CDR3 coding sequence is TGTGCCAGCAGGGAATACAATGAGCAGTTCTTC. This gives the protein CASREYNEQFF.

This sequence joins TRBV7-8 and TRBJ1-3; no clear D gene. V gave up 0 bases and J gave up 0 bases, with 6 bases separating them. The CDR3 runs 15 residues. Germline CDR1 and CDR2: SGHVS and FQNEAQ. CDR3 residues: CASSLAAISGNTIYF. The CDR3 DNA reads TGTGCCAGCAGCTTAGCTGCGATCTCTGGAAACACCATATATTTT. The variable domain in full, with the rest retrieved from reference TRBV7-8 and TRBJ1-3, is GAGVSQSPRYKVAKRGQDVALRCDPISGHVSLFWYQQALGQGPEFLTYFQNEAQLDKSGLPSDRFFAERPEGSVSTLKIQRTQQEDSAVYLCASSLAAISGNTIYFGEGSWLTVV.

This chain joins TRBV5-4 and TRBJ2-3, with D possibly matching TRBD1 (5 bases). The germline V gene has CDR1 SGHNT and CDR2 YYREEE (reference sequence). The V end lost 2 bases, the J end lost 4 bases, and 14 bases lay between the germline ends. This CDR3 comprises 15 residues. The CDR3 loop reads CASSFPGLGSDTQYF. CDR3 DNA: TGTGCCAGCAGCTTTCCAGGGTTAGGTTCAGATACGCAGTATTTT.

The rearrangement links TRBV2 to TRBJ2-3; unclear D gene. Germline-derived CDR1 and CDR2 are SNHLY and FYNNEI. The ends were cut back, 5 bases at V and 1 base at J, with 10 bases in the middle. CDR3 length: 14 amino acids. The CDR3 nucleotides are TGTGCCAGCAGTCCCCAGCTCCGCACAGATACGCAGTATTTT. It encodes CASSPQLRTDTQYF.

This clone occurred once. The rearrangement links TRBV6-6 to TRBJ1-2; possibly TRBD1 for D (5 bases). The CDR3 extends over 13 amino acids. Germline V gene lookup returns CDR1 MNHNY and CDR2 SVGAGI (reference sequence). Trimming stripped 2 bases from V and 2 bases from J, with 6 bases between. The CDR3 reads CASSYAGNYGYTF. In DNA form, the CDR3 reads TGTGCCAGCAGTTACGCAGGGAACTATGGCTACACCTTC.

The CDR3 sequence: CASSFLGLASYNEQFF. DNA of the CDR3: TGTGCCAGCAGTTTTTTGGGACTAGCGAGCTACAATGAGCAGTTCTTC. The gene calls are TRBV27 and TRBJ2-1; 10 nucleotides line up with TRBD2. Germline V gene sequence: CDR1 MNHEY, CDR2 SMNVEV (reference sequence). The V gene end was trimmed by 3 bases and the J gene end by 3 bases; junction bases not matched to a gene: 5. The CDR3 runs 16 residues.

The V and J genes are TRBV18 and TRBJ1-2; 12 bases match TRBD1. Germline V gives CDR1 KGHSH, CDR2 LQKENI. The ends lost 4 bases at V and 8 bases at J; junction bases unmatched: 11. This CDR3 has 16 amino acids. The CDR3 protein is CASSQLPGQGAEGYTF. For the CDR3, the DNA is TGTGCCAGCTCACAACTTCCGGGACAGGGGGCGGAGGGCTACACCTTC.

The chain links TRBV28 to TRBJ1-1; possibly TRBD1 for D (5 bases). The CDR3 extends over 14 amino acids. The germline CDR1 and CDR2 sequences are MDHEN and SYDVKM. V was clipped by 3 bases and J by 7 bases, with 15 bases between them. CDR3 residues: CASSFPGDFFEAFF. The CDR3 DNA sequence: TGTGCCAGCAGTTTCCCCGGGGACTTCTTTGAAGCTTTCTTT.

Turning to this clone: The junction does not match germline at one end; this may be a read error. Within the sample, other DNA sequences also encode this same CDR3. The CDR3 coding sequence is TGTGCCACTAGCACCTTAGCCAAAAACATTCAGTACTTC. This gives the protein CATSTLAKNIQYF. The chain employs TRBV15 and TRBJ2-4; D gene uncertain. Germline loops: CDR1 LNHNV, CDR2 YYDKDF (reference sequence). This CDR3 contains 13 residues.

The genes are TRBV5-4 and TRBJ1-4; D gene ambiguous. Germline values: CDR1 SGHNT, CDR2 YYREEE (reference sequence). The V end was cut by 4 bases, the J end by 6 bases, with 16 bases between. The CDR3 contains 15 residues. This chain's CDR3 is CASSRKGRGDEKLFF. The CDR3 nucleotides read TGTGCCAGCAGCCGAAAGGGAAGAGGCGATGAAAAACTGTTTTTT.

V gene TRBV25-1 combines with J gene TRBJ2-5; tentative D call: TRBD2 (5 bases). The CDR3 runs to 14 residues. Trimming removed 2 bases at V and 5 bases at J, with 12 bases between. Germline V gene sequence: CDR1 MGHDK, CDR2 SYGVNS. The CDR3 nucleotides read TGTGCCAGCAGTGAACCCGGGATGGGGGAGACCCAGTACTTC. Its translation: CASSEPGMGETQYF.

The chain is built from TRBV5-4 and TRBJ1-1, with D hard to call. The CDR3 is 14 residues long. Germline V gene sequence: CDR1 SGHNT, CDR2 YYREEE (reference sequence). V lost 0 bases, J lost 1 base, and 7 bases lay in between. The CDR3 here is CASSLDGRNTEAFF. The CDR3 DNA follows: TGTGCCAGCAGCTTGGATGGCAGGAACACTGAAGCTTTCTTT.